This TCR beta chain was documented in a study of blood T cells in healthy people across ages. The second PCR ran roughly 6 to 11 cycles with a sample-barcoded 5' primer and J-beta primers. TCRdb used MiXCR to reprocess the 5' RACE reads, holding one entry per CDR3 protein. The repertoire holds over 1.5 million distinct CDR3 sequences, with just under 50% as singletons. The source is a woman aged 40 to 49 in good health. Sequenced material: blood.

The CDR3 is CASSTPSASSYNEQFF. For the CDR3, the DNA is TGTGCCAGCAGCACTCCTAGCGCGAGCTCCTACAATGAGCAGTTCTTC. The V and J genes are TRBV21-1 and TRBJ2-1; TRBD2 reflects the table's D call only, with no check against the DNA. TRBV21-1 is reported as a pseudogene. The CDR3 covers 16 residues.